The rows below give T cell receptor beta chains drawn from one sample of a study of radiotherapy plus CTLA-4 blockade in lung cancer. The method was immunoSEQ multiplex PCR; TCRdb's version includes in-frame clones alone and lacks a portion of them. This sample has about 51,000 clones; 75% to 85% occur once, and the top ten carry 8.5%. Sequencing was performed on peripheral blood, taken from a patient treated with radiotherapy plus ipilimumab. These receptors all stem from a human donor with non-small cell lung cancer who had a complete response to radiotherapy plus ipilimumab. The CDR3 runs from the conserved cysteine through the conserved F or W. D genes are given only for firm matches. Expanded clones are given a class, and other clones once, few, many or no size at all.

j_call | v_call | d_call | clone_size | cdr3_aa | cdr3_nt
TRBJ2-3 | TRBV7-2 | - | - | CASSATESRTDTQYF | TGTGCCAGCAGCGCAACAGAGTCTCGCACAGATACGCAGTATTTT
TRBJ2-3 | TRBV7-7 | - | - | CASSPHLRDTQYF | TGTGCTAGCAGCCCCCACTTGCGAGATACGCAGTATTTT
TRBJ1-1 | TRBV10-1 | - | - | CASSESANTEAFF | TGCGCCAGCAGTGAGTCGGCGAACACTGAAGCTTTCTTT
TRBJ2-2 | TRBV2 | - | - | CASSGGRTGELFF | TGTGCCAGCAGTGGGGGGCGCACCGGGGAGCTGTTTTTT
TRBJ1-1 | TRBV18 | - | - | CASSPSTASNTEAFF | TGTGCCAGCTCACCTTCGACAGCCTCGAACACTGAAGCTTTCTTT
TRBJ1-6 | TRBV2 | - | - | CASTTENNSPLHF | TGTGCCAGCACAACAGAAAATAATTCACCCCTCCACTTT
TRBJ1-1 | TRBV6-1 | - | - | CASSDLIQFLTEAFF | TGTGCCAGCAGTGATCTAATACAGTTTCTCACTGAAGCTTTCTTT
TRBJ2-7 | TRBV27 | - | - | CASSFGVGAPYEQYF | TGTGCCAGCAGTTTTGGGGTTGGGGCCCCCTACGAGCAGTACTTC
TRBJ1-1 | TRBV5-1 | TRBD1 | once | CASRLTGGTDEAFF | TGCGCCAGCAGATTGACAGGGGGGACGGATGAAGCTTTCTTT
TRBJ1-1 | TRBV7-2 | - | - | CASSLARRVEAFF | TGTGCCAGCAGCTTAGCGAGGAGGGTTGAAGCTTTCTTT
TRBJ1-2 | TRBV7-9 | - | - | CASSLGSPRGYGYTF | TGTGCCAGCAGCTTAGGGTCCCCTCGGGGCTATGGCTACACCTTC
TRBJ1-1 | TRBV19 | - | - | CASTVGGFKNTEAFF | TGTGCCAGTACGGTGGGAGGTTTTAAGAACACTGAAGCTTTCTTT
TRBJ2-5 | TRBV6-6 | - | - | CASSYGSGDGETQYF | TGTGCCAGCAGTTACGGTTCGGGGGACGGGGAGACCCAGTACTTC
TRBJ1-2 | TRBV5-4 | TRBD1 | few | CASSRGQGNYGYTF | TGTGCCAGCAGCCGGGGACAGGGGAACTATGGCTACACCTTC
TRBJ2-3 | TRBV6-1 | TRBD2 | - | CASSRLAGGTDTQYF | TGTGCCAGCAGCCGACTAGCGGGAGGCACAGATACGCAGTATTTT
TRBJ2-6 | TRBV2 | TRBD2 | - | CASRPLTSGGASGANVLTF | TGTGCCAGCAGGCCCCTGACTAGCGGGGGGGCGTCTGGGGCCAACGTCCTGACTTTC
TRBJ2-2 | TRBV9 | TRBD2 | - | CASQGLVPGELFF | TGTGCCAGCCAAGGACTAGTCCCCGGGGAGCTGTTTTTT
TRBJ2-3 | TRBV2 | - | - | CASSEVQYRSDTQYF | TGTGCCAGCAGTGAAGTACAGTATCGGTCGGATACGCAGTATTTT
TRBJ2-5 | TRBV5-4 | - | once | CASSFADRQETQYF | TGTGCCAGCAGCTTCGCCGACAGGCAAGAGACCCAGTACTTC
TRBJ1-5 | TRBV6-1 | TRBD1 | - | CASTLTGGVGQPQHF | TGTGCCAGCACACTTACAGGGGGCGTAGGTCAGCCCCAGCATTTT
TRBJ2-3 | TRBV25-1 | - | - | CASSPSTGFPTDTQYF | TGTGCCAGCAGTCCTTCCACAGGGTTCCCCACAGATACGCAGTATTTT
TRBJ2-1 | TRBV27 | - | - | CASSLETGSYNEQFF | TGTGCCAGCAGTTTAGAGACAGGCTCCTACAATGAGCAGTTCTTC
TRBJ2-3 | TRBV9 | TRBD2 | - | CASSSALAGDTQYF | TGTGCCAGCAGCTCAGCGTTAGCGGGAGATACGCAGTATTTT
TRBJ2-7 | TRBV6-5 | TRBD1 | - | CASSPTGVGSYEQYF | TGTGCCAGCAGTCCGACAGGGGTAGGCTCCTACGAGCAGTACTTC
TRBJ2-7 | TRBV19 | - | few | CASSIGYRDPYEQYF | TGTGCCAGTAGTATAGGATACAGAGATCCATACGAGCAGTACTTC
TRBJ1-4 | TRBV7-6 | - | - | CASSLATDGGATNEKLFF | TGTGCCAGCAGCTTAGCGACCGACGGAGGTGCAACTAATGAAAAACTGTTTTTT
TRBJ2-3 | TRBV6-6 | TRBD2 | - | CASSSGLAGTDTQYF | TGTGCCAGCAGTTCGGGACTAGCGGGCACAGATACGCAGTATTTT
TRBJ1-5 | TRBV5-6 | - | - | CASSLADSYSNQPQHF | TGTGCCAGCAGCTTGGCGGACAGTTATAGCAATCAGCCCCAGCATTTT
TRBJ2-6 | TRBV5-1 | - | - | CASSLREANVLTF | TGCGCCAGCAGCCTCCGGGAAGCCAACGTCCTGACTTTC
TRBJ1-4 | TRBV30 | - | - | CAWSVGAGITNEKLFF | TGTGCCTGGAGTGTGGGGGCAGGGATTACTAATGAAAAACTGTTTTTT
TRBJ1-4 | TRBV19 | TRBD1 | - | CASSTRTGGEKLFF | TGTGCCAGTAGTACCCGGACAGGGGGGGAAAAACTGTTTTTT
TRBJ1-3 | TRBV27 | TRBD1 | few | CASSRTGPGNTIYF | TGTGCCAGCAGCCGGACAGGGCCTGGAAACACCATATATTTT
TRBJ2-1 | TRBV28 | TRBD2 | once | CASSIGAGGGNEQFF | TGTGCCAGCAGTATCGGAGCGGGGGGGGGTAATGAGCAGTTCTTC